These T cell receptor beta chains were read from a single sample in a study of T cell responses to AZD1222 COVID-19 vaccine. The repertoire was sequenced with immunoSEQ multiplex PCR; TCRdb's copy has only in-frame clones and lacks some. The sample consists of 90,000 or so clones, 75% to 90% of them appearing once. The sample in question was peripheral blood, obtained on day 0 of AZD1222 vaccination. The receptors originated from an adult in good health. The CDR3 runs from the conserved cysteine through the conserved F or W. The order of the fields is clone size, J gene, D gene, V gene, CDR3 protein, CDR3 DNA. A D gene is named only where the DNA matches it firmly. Not every row has a clone size; where given, it reads once, few, many or a size class.

clone size: NA
J gene: TRBJ1-2
D gene: TRBD1
V gene: TRBV5-1
CDR3 protein: CASSHRGTGDDYGYTF
CDR3 DNA: TGCGCCAGCAGCCATAGGGGGACAGGGGACGACTATGGCTACACCTTC

clone size: NA
J gene: TRBJ1-2
D gene: NA
V gene: TRBV12-3/TRBV12-4
CDR3 protein: CASSWGEDGYTF
CDR3 DNA: TGTGCCAGCAGCTGGGGGGAGGATGGCTACACCTTC

clone size: few
J gene: TRBJ2-7
D gene: TRBD2
V gene: TRBV9
CDR3 protein: CASSLETSGDEQYF
CDR3 DNA: TGTGCCAGCAGCCTAGAGACTAGCGGGGACGAGCAGTACTTC

clone size: once
J gene: TRBJ2-1
D gene: NA
V gene: TRBV7-8
CDR3 protein: CASSLGGFGHEQFF
CDR3 DNA: TGTGCCAGCAGCTTAGGGGGGTTTGGGCATGAGCAGTTCTTC

clone size: NA
J gene: TRBJ2-3
D gene: NA
V gene: TRBV9
CDR3 protein: CASQGEGSGETDTQYF
CDR3 DNA: TGTGCCAGCCAGGGCGAGGGGAGTGGAGAGACAGATACGCAGTATTTT

clone size: NA
J gene: TRBJ1-6
D gene: NA
V gene: TRBV2
CDR3 protein: CASSEDQGSGSSPLHF
CDR3 DNA: TGTGCCAGCAGTGAAGACCAGGGAAGCGGAAGTTCACCCCTCCACTTT

clone size: NA
J gene: TRBJ2-4
D gene: NA
V gene: TRBV11-2
CDR3 protein: CASSRRGRGTEDIQYF
CDR3 DNA: TGTGCCAGCAGCCGCAGGGGGCGGGGGACCGAGGACATTCAGTACTTC

clone size: NA
J gene: TRBJ1-2
D gene: NA
V gene: TRBV6-1
CDR3 protein: CASSEDGGSNYGYTF
CDR3 DNA: TGTGCCAGCAGTGAAGACGGGGGTTCAAACTATGGCTACACCTTC

clone size: NA
J gene: TRBJ2-5
D gene: TRBD1
V gene: TRBV30
CDR3 protein: CAWVAAGTGRETQYF
CDR3 DNA: TGTGCCTGGGTCGCAGCCGGGACAGGGCGGGAGACCCAGTACTTC

clone size: NA
J gene: TRBJ2-7
D gene: TRBD1
V gene: TRBV29-1
CDR3 protein: CSVMDRARDEQYF
CDR3 DNA: TGCAGCGTCATGGACAGGGCGAGAGACGAGCAGTACTTC

clone size: NA
J gene: TRBJ1-2
D gene: NA
V gene: TRBV29-1
CDR3 protein: CSVHLGAGLRPGYGYTF
CDR3 DNA: TGCAGCGTTCACCTCGGGGCAGGACTTCGCCCCGGCTATGGCTACACCTTC

clone size: NA
J gene: TRBJ1-2
D gene: TRBD1
V gene: TRBV3-1/TRBV3-2
CDR3 protein: CASSLGTGEGGYTF
CDR3 DNA: TGTGCCAGCAGCCTTGGGACAGGGGAGGGCGGCTACACCTTC

clone size: NA
J gene: TRBJ2-2
D gene: NA
V gene: TRBV25-1
CDR3 protein: CASSHHRGGGEELFF
CDR3 DNA: TGTGCCAGCTCCCACCATAGGGGGGGTGGGGAGGAGCTGTTTTTT

clone size: NA
J gene: TRBJ2-3
D gene: NA
V gene: TRBV6-5
CDR3 protein: CASSLLWDTSTDTQYF
CDR3 DNA: TGTGCCAGCAGTTTGTTATGGGACACCAGCACAGATACGCAGTATTTT

clone size: NA
J gene: TRBJ2-7
D gene: NA
V gene: TRBV27
CDR3 protein: CASSQQGFGTEQYF
CDR3 DNA: TGTGCCAGCAGTCAGCAGGGGTTTGGAACCGAGCAGTACTTC

clone size: NA
J gene: TRBJ2-5
D gene: TRBD2
V gene: TRBV11-2
CDR3 protein: CASSLDPLGGGYLRTQYF
CDR3 DNA: TGTGCCAGCAGCTTAGACCCTCTGGGCGGGGGGTACTTGAGGACCCAGTACTTC

clone size: NA
J gene: TRBJ1-2
D gene: TRBD1
V gene: TRBV2
CDR3 protein: CASSLQGAQYGYTF
CDR3 DNA: TGTGCCAGCAGCCTACAGGGGGCGCAGTATGGCTACACCTTC

clone size: NA
J gene: TRBJ1-1
D gene: NA
V gene: TRBV5-4
CDR3 protein: CASSRQQGAHTEAFF
CDR3 DNA: TGTGCCAGCAGCAGACAGCAGGGAGCCCACACTGAAGCTTTCTTT

clone size: few
J gene: TRBJ2-7
D gene: TRBD1
V gene: TRBV10-1
CDR3 protein: CASSRGQGASYEQYF
CDR3 DNA: TGCGCCAGCAGCCGAGGACAGGGGGCCAGCTACGAGCAGTACTTC

clone size: NA
J gene: TRBJ2-3
D gene: NA
V gene: TRBV7-9
CDR3 protein: CASSLAAGLAGDTQYF
CDR3 DNA: TGTGCCAGCAGCTTAGCAGCTGGGCTAGCCGGGGATACGCAGTATTTT

clone size: NA
J gene: TRBJ1-1
D gene: NA
V gene: TRBV2
CDR3 protein: CASNVNTEAFF
CDR3 DNA: TGTGCCAGCAATGTGAACACTGAAGCTTTCTTT

clone size: NA
J gene: TRBJ1-5
D gene: TRBD1
V gene: TRBV5-1
CDR3 protein: CASSPGQGSNQPQHF
CDR3 DNA: TGCGCCAGCAGCCCGGGACAGGGGAGCAATCAGCCCCAGCATTTT

clone size: NA
J gene: TRBJ2-3
D gene: NA
V gene: TRBV6-4
CDR3 protein: CASSGSDQSTQYF
CDR3 DNA: TGTGCCAGCAGTGGCAGCGACCAGAGCACGCAGTATTTT

clone size: NA
J gene: TRBJ2-2
D gene: NA
V gene: TRBV12-5
CDR3 protein: CASGHRLIDTGELFF
CDR3 DNA: TGTGCTAGTGGTCATCGACTCATTGACACCGGGGAGCTGTTTTTT

clone size: NA
J gene: TRBJ2-7
D gene: TRBD1
V gene: TRBV11-2
CDR3 protein: CASSLEDRVPYEQYF
CDR3 DNA: TGTGCCAGCAGCTTAGAGGACAGGGTCCCCTACGAGCAGTACTTC

clone size: few
J gene: TRBJ2-7
D gene: NA
V gene: TRBV5-3
CDR3 protein: CARIPTRDNGIYEQYF
CDR3 DNA: TGTGCCAGAATACCCACGCGGGACAACGGAATCTACGAGCAGTACTTC

clone size: NA
J gene: TRBJ2-4
D gene: NA
V gene: TRBV6-5
CDR3 protein: CASSTRGAYKNIQYF
CDR3 DNA: TGTGCCAGCAGTACCAGGGGGGCGTACAAAAACATTCAGTACTTC

clone size: NA
J gene: TRBJ2-1
D gene: TRBD2
V gene: TRBV5-1
CDR3 protein: CASSEAGGWGEQFF
CDR3 DNA: TGCGCCAGCAGCGAAGCGGGAGGGTGGGGTGAGCAGTTCTTC

clone size: NA
J gene: TRBJ1-2
D gene: NA
V gene: TRBV9
CDR3 protein: CASSGREYYGYTF
CDR3 DNA: TGTGCCAGCAGCGGCCGGGAGTACTATGGCTACACCTTC

clone size: NA
J gene: TRBJ1-1
D gene: NA
V gene: TRBV9
CDR3 protein: CASSVGREGVLGNTEAFF
CDR3 DNA: TGTGCCAGCAGCGTAGGAAGGGAGGGGGTTTTAGGGAACACTGAAGCTTTCTTT

clone size: NA
J gene: TRBJ2-2
D gene: NA
V gene: TRBV3-1/TRBV3-2
CDR3 protein: CASSQGQVTGELFF
CDR3 DNA: TGTGCCAGCAGCCAAGGGCAGGTCACCGGGGAGCTGTTTTTT

clone size: NA
J gene: TRBJ1-2
D gene: NA
V gene: TRBV21-1
CDR3 protein: CASSENRSGANYGYTF
CDR3 DNA: TGTGCCAGCAGCGAAAATCGGTCAGGGGCTAACTATGGCTACACCTTC

clone size: NA
J gene: TRBJ2-7
D gene: TRBD2
V gene: TRBV6-2/TRBV6-3
CDR3 protein: CASSYSKFPASGGSYSYEQYF
CDR3 DNA: TGTGCCAGCAGTTACTCGAAATTCCCGGCTAGCGGGGGGTCATACAGCTACGAGCAGTACTTC

clone size: NA
J gene: TRBJ1-1
D gene: TRBD1
V gene: TRBV7-6
CDR3 protein: CASSFGKGAENTEAFF
CDR3 DNA: TGTGCCAGCAGCTTCGGGAAGGGGGCTGAGAACACTGAAGCTTTCTTT

clone size: NA
J gene: TRBJ2-1
D gene: NA
V gene: TRBV5-1
CDR3 protein: CASSLGGVGSYNEQFF
CDR3 DNA: TGCGCCAGCAGCTTGGGGGGTGTTGGGTCCTACAATGAGCAGTTCTTC

clone size: NA
J gene: TRBJ2-3
D gene: NA
V gene: TRBV9
CDR3 protein: CASSVAGLWTDTQYF
CDR3 DNA: TGTGCCAGCAGCGTAGCAGGGTTATGGACAGATACGCAGTATTTT

clone size: NA
J gene: TRBJ1-6
D gene: NA
V gene: TRBV9
CDR3 protein: CASSPRDTQYSPLHF
CDR3 DNA: TGTGCCAGCAGCCCCCGGGACACCCAGTACTCACCCCTCCACTTT

clone size: NA
J gene: TRBJ2-5
D gene: NA
V gene: TRBV24-1
CDR3 protein: CATSDPLRGETQYF
CDR3 DNA: TGTGCCACCAGTGACCCCCTGCGAGGAGAGACCCAGTACTTC

clone size: NA
J gene: TRBJ2-1
D gene: TRBD2
V gene: TRBV27
CDR3 protein: CASSSSGLAGAREQFF
CDR3 DNA: TGTGCCAGCAGTTCATCAGGACTAGCGGGGGCGCGTGAGCAGTTCTTC

clone size: NA
J gene: TRBJ1-3
D gene: NA
V gene: TRBV3-1/TRBV3-2
CDR3 protein: CASSRPQGNTIYF
CDR3 DNA: TGTGCCAGCAGCCGTCCTCAAGGAAACACCATATATTTT

clone size: NA
J gene: TRBJ2-7
D gene: NA
V gene: TRBV10-2
CDR3 protein: CASSHTYLYEQYF
CDR3 DNA: TGCGCCAGCAGTCATACCTACCTGTACGAGCAGTACTTC

clone size: NA
J gene: TRBJ2-5
D gene: TRBD2
V gene: TRBV18
CDR3 protein: CASSPKLAGGEETQYF
CDR3 DNA: TGTGCCAGCTCACCAAAACTAGCGGGGGGAGAGGAGACCCAGTACTTC

clone size: NA
J gene: TRBJ1-2
D gene: NA
V gene: TRBV5-4
CDR3 protein: CASSLGGNYNYGYTF
CDR3 DNA: TGTGCCAGCAGCTTGGGAGGGAATTACAACTATGGCTACACCTTC

clone size: once
J gene: TRBJ2-1
D gene: TRBD1
V gene: TRBV27
CDR3 protein: CASRAGTGLYNEQFF
CDR3 DNA: TGTGCCAGCAGGGCTGGGACAGGGCTTTACAATGAGCAGTTCTTC

clone size: NA
J gene: TRBJ2-2
D gene: TRBD2
V gene: TRBV7-6
CDR3 protein: CASSLAPLAGRNTGELFF
CDR3 DNA: TGTGCCAGCAGCTTAGCGCCCCTAGCGGGAAGGAACACCGGGGAGCTGTTTTTT

clone size: NA
J gene: TRBJ2-1
D gene: NA
V gene: TRBV7-8
CDR3 protein: CASSLAGPGSIVSNEQFF
CDR3 DNA: TGTGCCAGCAGCTTAGCAGGTCCCGGTAGCATAGTGAGCAATGAGCAGTTCTTC

clone size: NA
J gene: TRBJ1-5
D gene: NA
V gene: TRBV7-2
CDR3 protein: CASSIQGWSNQPQHF
CDR3 DNA: TGTGCCAGCAGCATACAGGGTTGGAGCAATCAGCCCCAGCATTTT

clone size: NA
J gene: TRBJ2-5
D gene: NA
V gene: TRBV29-1
CDR3 protein: CSVDYSDTQETQYF
CDR3 DNA: TGCAGCGTTGACTACTCGGACACCCAAGAGACCCAGTACTTC

clone size: NA
J gene: TRBJ1-6
D gene: NA
V gene: TRBV4-1
CDR3 protein: CASSQEGRDSPLHF
CDR3 DNA: TGCGCCAGCAGCCAAGAAGGGCGAGATTCACCCCTCCACTTT

clone size: once
J gene: TRBJ1-1
D gene: NA
V gene: TRBV19
CDR3 protein: CASSGRVFTAEAFF
CDR3 DNA: TGTGCCAGTAGTGGAAGGGTCTTTACGGCTGAAGCTTTCTTT

clone size: NA
J gene: TRBJ2-5
D gene: TRBD1
V gene: TRBV19
CDR3 protein: CASSFTGQAEETQYF
CDR3 DNA: TGTGCCAGTAGTTTCACAGGACAGGCCGAAGAGACCCAGTACTTC

clone size: NA
J gene: TRBJ1-3
D gene: NA
V gene: TRBV30
CDR3 protein: CAWSGTLIGNTIYF
CDR3 DNA: TGTGCCTGGAGCGGGACCTTGATTGGAAACACCATATATTTT